This entry describes one T cell receptor (beta chain). What antigen it recognizes has not been identified. There are no base qualities to consult, and no much larger clone falls within one base. This entry belongs to a study of blood T cell repertoires in COVID-19 (TCRdb year 2020). At the level of the whole study: Samples from collaborators originated in the United States, Italy and Spain and spanned both the acute and convalescent phases of COVID-19. The material from the prospective study consisted of cDNA or gDNA derived from T cells, B-cell-depleted T cells, or PBMCs. A de-identified subject ID, COVID-19 status, age in years and sex were almost always included in the sample metadata. The repertoires were made available in a free public database intended to serve as a resource for research on the immune response to SARS-CoV-2. Deeply sampled blood TCRbeta repertoires from subjects exposed to, actively infected with, or recovered from COVID-19 were included in the dataset. The samples were drawn from the first 160 participants of the ongoing ImmuneRACE study and from 1,254 subjects provided by 6 global collaborators. HLA class I and class II types, where available, came from metadata supplied by the sample provider rather than from assay-based typing. General conclusions and limits of the study: Clinical and demographic metadata were provided uncurated, with the amount varying by source and participant.

The collaborating institutions used their own protocols to collect whole blood in K2EDTA tubes. For TCRbeta analysis, collaborators shipped samples as frozen whole blood, isolated PBMCs, or DNA extracted from either of those sample types. The immunoSEQ Assay, a bias-controlled multiplex PCR, was used to amplify TCRbeta CDR3 regions from genomic DNA. Concerning the study's data processing: Nucleated cell counts per sample were estimated from amplification of reference gene primers within the assay. To quantify the absolute abundance of each unique TCRbeta CDR3 rearrangement, sequence reads were collapsed and filtered. For each sample, productive Simpson clonality was calculated as the square root of Simpson's diversity index over productive rearrangements. The table comes from immuneACCESS by way of TCRdb, which keeps in-frame sequences with V and J called. Part of the clones is missing from these tables; in studies checked, under half for an unresolved V gene and the rest for unknown reasons. D and trimming come from the DNA, and the V and J calls and clone size come from that table. In all, the sample holds about 230,000 clones, and around 80% of those were seen once. Together, the top ten hold around 7.9% of the sample.

The specimen sequenced was peripheral blood. The receptor's source is a middle-aged man with active or convalescent COVID-19.

The CDR3 in this case is CASSNLAGGYNEQFF. At the DNA level, the sequence is TGTGCCAGCAGTAACCTAGCGGGGGGTTACAATGAGCAGTTCTTC. The rearrangement joined TRBV27 to TRBJ2-1, with 11 central nucleotides matching TRBD2. The junction shows trimming of 5 bases on V and 4 bases on J, and the gene matches do not reach 4 bases of it. The CDR3 runs 15 residues from the cysteine to the phenylalanine. Left in the record is the CDR3 DNA by itself, 45 bases read in frame from the first base. Taken from the germline V gene (reference sequence), the CDR1 and CDR2 loops are MNHEY and SMNVEV.